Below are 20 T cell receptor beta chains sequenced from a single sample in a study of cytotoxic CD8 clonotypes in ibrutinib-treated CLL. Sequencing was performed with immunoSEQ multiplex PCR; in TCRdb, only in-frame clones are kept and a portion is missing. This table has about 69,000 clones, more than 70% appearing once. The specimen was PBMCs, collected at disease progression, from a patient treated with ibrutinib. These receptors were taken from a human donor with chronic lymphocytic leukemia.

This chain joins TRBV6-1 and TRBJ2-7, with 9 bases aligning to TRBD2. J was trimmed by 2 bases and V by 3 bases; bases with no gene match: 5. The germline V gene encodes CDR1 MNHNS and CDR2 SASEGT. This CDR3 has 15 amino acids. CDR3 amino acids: CASSDQAGGPYEQYF. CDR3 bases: TGTGCCAGCAGTGACCAGGCGGGAGGGCCCTACGAGCAGTACTTC.

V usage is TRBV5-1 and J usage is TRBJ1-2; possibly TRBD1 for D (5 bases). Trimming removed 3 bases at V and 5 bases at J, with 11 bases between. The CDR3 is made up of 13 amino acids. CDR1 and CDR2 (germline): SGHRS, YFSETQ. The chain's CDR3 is CASSSDAGYGYTF. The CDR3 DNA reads TGCGCCAGCAGCTCGGACGCAGGGTATGGCTACACCTTC.

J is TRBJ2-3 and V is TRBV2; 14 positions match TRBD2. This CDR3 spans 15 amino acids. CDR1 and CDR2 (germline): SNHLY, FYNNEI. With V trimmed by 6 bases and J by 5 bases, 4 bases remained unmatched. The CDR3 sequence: CASRTGTSGGDTQYF. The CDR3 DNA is TGTGCCAGCAGGACCGGGACTAGCGGGGGAGATACGCAGTATTTT.

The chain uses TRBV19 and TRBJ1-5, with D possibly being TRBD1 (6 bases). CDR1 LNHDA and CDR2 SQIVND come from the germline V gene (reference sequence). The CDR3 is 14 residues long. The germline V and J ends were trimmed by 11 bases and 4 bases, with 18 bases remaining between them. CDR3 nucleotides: TGTGCCCTCGGGGGCGGGGTCTCTAATCAGCCCCAGCATTTT. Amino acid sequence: CALGGGVSNQPQHF.

The CDR3 spells CAHSGVSSYNSPLHF. The CDR3 nucleotides read TGTGCCCACAGCGGGGTGAGCTCCTATAATTCACCCCTCCACTTT. V is TRBV30 and J is TRBJ1-6; the D is unclear. Trimming shortened V by 8 bases and J by 0 bases, and 14 bases separated the two germline ends. The germline V gene encodes CDR1 GTSNPN and CDR2 SVGIG (reference sequence). The CDR3 consists of 15 residues.

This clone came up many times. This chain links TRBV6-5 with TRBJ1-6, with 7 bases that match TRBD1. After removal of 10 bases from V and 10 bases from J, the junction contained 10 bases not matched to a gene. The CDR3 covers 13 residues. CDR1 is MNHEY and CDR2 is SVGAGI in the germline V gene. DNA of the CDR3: TGTGCCACCTCAACAGGGGACGGGTCACCCCTCCACTTT. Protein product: CATSTGDGSPLHF.

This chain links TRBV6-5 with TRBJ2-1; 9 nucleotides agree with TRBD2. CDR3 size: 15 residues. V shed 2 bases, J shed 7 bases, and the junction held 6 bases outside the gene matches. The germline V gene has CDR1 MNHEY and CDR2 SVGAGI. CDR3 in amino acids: CASSYNSAGGNEQFF. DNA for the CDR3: TGTGCCAGCAGTTACAATTCAGCGGGGGGAAATGAGCAGTTCTTC.

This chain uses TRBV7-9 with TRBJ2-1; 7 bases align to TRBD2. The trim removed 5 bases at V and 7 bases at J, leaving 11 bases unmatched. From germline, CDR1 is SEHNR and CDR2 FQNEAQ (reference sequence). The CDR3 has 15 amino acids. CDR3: CASSTHSRRGNEQFF. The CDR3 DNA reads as TGTGCCAGCAGCACCCACTCCCGGCGGGGGAATGAGCAGTTCTTC.

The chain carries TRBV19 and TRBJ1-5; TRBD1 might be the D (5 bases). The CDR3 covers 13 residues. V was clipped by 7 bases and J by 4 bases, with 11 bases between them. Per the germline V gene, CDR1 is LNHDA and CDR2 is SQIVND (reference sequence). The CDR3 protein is CASKGRDNQPQHF. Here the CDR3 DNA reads TGTGCCAGTAAAGGCAGGGATAATCAGCCCCAGCATTTT. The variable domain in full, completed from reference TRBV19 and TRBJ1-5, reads DGGITQSPKYLFRKEGQNVTLSCEQNLNHDAMYWYRQDPGQGLRLIYYSQIVNDFQKGDIAEGYSVSREKKESFPLTVTSAQKNPTAFYLCASKGRDNQPQHFGDGTRLSIL.

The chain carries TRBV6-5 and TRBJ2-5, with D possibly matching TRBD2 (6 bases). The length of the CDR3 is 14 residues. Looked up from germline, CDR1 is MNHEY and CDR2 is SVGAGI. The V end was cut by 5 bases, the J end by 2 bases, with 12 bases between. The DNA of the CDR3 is TGTGCCAGCAGTACTAGCTTCCGGCAAGAGACCCAGTACTTC. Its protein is CASSTSFRQETQYF.

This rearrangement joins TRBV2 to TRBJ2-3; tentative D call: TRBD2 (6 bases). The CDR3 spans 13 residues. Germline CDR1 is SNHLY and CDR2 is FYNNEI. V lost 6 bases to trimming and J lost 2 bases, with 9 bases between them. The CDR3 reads CASSRDFTDTQYF. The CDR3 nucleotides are TGTGCCAGCAGCAGGGACTTCACAGATACGCAGTATTTT.

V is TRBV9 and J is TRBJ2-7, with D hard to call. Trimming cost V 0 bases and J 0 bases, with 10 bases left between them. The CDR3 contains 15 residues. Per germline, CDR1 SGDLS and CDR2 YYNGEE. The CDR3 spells CASSVGHWDSYEQYF. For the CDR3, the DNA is TGTGCCAGCAGCGTAGGTCATTGGGACTCCTACGAGCAGTACTTC.

The CDR3, as DNA: TGTGCCAGCAGGACGGACAGGGGAATGGGAGGCTACACCTTC. Its translation is CASRTDRGMGGYTF. The chain joins TRBV2 to TRBJ1-2; 9 positions agree with TRBD1. The CDR3 has 14 amino acids. V shed 6 bases, J shed 8 bases, and the junction held 10 bases outside the gene matches. Germline CDR1 and CDR2: SNHLY and FYNNEI.

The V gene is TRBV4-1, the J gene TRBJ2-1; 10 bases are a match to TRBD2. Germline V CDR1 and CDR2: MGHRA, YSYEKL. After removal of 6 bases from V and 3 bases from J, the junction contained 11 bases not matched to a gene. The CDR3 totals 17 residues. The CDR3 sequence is CASSLLKRGGVYNEQFF. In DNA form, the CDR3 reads TGCGCCAGCAGTCTCCTTAAGCGGGGGGGCGTCTACAATGAGCAGTTCTTC.

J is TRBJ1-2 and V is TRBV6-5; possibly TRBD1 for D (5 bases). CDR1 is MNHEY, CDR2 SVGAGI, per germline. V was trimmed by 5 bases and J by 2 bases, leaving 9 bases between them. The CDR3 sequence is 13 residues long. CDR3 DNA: TGTGCCAGCAGTCCGGGACCAAACTATGGCTACACCTTC. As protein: CASSPGPNYGYTF.

CDR3 sequence reads: CASSFDGGTDTQYF. The DNA of the CDR3 is TGTGCCAGCAGCTTTGACGGGGGGACAGATACGCAGTATTTT. V is TRBV5-4 and J is TRBJ2-3, with 7 positions matching TRBD2. The germline V gene encodes CDR1 SGHNT and CDR2 YYREEE (reference sequence). Losses at the gene ends were 2 bases for V and 3 bases for J; bases not matched to a gene: 3. The CDR3 runs to 14 residues.

The CDR3 spells CASSYVGTGELFF. In DNA form, the CDR3 reads TGTGCCAGCAGTTATGTCGGCACCGGGGAGCTGTTTTTT. V usage is TRBV6-5 and J usage is TRBJ2-2; D unresolved. Germline-derived CDR1 and CDR2 are MNHEY and SVGAGI. Trimming removed 3 bases at V and 4 bases at J, with 6 bases between. The CDR3 runs to 13 residues.

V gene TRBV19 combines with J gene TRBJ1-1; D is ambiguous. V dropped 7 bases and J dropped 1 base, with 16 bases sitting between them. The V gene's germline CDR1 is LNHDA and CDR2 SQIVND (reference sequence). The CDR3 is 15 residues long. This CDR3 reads CASTDPPGGNTEAFF. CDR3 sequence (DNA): TGTGCCAGTACCGACCCGCCCGGAGGGAACACTGAAGCTTTCTTT. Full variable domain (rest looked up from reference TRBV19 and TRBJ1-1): DGGITQSPKYLFRKEGQNVTLSCEQNLNHDAMYWYRQDPGQGLRLIYYSQIVNDFQKGDIAEGYSVSREKKESFPLTVTSAQKNPTAFYLCASTDPPGGNTEAFFGQGTRLTVV.

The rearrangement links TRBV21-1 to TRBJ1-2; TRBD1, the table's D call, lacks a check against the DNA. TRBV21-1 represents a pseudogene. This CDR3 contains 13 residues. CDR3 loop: CASNRDSNYGYTF. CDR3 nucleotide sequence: TGTGCCAGCAACCGGGACAGCAACTATGGCTACACCTTC.

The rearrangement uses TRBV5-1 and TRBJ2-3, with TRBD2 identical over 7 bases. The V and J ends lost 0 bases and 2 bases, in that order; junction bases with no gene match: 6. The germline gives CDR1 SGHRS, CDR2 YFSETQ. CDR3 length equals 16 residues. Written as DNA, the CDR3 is TGCGCCAGCAGCTTGGTCCTGGGGGGGAACACAGATACGCAGTATTTT. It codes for CASSLVLGGNTDTQYF.